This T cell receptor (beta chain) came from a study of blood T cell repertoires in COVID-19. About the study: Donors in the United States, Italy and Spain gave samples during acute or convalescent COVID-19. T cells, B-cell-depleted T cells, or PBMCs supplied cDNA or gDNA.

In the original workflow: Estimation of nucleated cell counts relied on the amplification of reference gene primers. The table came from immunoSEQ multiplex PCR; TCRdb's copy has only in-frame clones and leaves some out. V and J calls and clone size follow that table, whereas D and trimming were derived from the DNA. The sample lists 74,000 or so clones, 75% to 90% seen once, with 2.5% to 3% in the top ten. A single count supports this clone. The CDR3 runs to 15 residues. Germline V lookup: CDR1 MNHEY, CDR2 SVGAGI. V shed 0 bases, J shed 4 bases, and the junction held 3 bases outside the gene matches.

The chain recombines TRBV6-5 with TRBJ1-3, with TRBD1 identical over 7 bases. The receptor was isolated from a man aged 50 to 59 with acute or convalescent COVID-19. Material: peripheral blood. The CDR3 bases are TGTGCCAGCAGTTACTCGACAGGGTCGGGAAACACCATATATTTT. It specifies CASSYSTGSGNTIYF.